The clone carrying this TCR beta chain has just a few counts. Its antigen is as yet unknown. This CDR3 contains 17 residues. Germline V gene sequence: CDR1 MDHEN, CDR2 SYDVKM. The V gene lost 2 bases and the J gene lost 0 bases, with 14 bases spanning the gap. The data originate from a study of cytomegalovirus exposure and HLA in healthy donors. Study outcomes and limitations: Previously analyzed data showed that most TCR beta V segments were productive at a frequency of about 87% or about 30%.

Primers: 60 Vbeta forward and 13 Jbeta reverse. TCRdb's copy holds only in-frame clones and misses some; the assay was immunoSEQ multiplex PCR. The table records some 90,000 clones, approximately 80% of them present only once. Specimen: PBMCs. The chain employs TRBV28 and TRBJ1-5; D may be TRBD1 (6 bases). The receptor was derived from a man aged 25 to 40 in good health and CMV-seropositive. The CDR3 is CASSLTTGTYSNQPQHF. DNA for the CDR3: TGTGCCAGCAGTTTAACGACAGGCACCTATAGCAATCAGCCCCAGCATTTT.